This TCR beta chain was found in a study of shared clonotypes between healthy human individuals. Overall study context: With ages of 18 to 49, the donors were a couple of women and a few men.

General study results and limits: Estimated richness was generally greater in naive than memory subsets. Shared across a few donors were roughly 4.7% of the naive CD4 clonotypes.

The germline V gene encodes CDR1 SGHDN and CDR2 FVKESK. CDR3 length equals 12 residues. Trimming left V 10 bases short and J 4 bases short, with 13 bases between. Worth noting for this clone: What it binds is not known.

Caucasian adults residing in Nashville, Tennessee made up all the donors. Profiled with immunoSEQ multiplex PCR; TCRdb holds only in-frame clones, not every one. The repertoire holds 1 million to 1.3 million clones, with 75% to 80% as singletons. V is TRBV14 and J is TRBJ1-2; D possibly corresponds to TRBD1 (5 bases). The receptor comes from a young man in good health. Some clones in this sample may be carry-over from other donors' samples. Sequencing input: memory CD4+ T cells from PBMCs. Subset meaning: CD45RA-negative fraction. CDR3 coding DNA: TGTGCCATTCGAGCCGGGACCTATGGCTACACCTTC. Its protein is CAIRAGTYGYTF.